This T cell receptor (beta chain) stems from a study of Tregs in tolerant kidney transplant recipients. Overall study results and limits: Tolerant patients' donor-specific Tregs expanded beyond overall Tregs, suggesting antigen-driven growth. No direct test of biological reproducibility was done here. Activated donor B cell expansion appeared to reveal the most relevant donor-specific TCRbeta repertoire.

CDR1 and CDR2 from the germline V gene are SGHTA and FQGTGA. V was trimmed by 3 bases and J by 1 base, leaving 6 bases between them. CDR3 size: 14 residues. Sequencing used immunoSEQ multiplex PCR; TCRdb keeps in-frame clones, though not all of them. The sample lists 85,000 to 100,000 clones; under 95% were seen once. As regards this clone: Its target is unknown.

CD4+CD25+CD127- Tregs, CD4+CD25- non-Tregs, CD4 and CD8 cells were sorted. Sequencing was performed on CD4+ T cells from blood, taken before the transplant. The source is a human donor who received a combined kidney and bone marrow transplant. The chain combines TRBV7-3 with TRBJ2-2; D possibly corresponds to TRBD2 (6 bases). The CDR3 loop reads CASSFSGNTGELFF. CDR3 nucleotides: TGTGCCAGCAGCTTTAGCGGGAACACCGGGGAGCTGTTTTTT.